The present TCR beta chain was sequenced within a study of graft-versus-host responses after intestinal transplantation. About the research overall: Transplants were multivisceral, liver-intestinal, or isolated intestinal. Recipients uniformly received anti-thymocyte globulin induction, followed by tacrolimus and steroids for roughly three years. Points from the study as a whole: Researchers found GvH clones in recipient marrow, and some showed up first in ileum or blood. Graft-versus-host to host-versus-graft clonal ratios in allografts were high in patients with graft-donor T cell macrochimerism.

Remarks on this clone: Its antigen is not known.

From germline, CDR1 is SNHLY and CDR2 FYNNEI. Germline trimming cut 7 bases from V and 2 bases from J; bases unmatched to any gene: 2. This CDR3 comprises 13 residues. Only in-frame clones appear in the TCRdb table, and some are missing; sequencing was by immunoSEQ multiplex PCR. The table includes approximately 130,000 clones, 85% to 95% detected once. The sequence was collected from a human donor who received an intestinal transplant. The chain employs TRBV2 and TRBJ2-3, with TRBD1 matching 8 bases. This material consisted of unstimulated CD4+ T cells sorted from spleen or lymph node cells, taken before intestinal transplant. As DNA, the CDR3 is TGTGCCAGCAAGGGACAGGTCACAGATACGCAGTATTTT. Its protein product is CASKGQVTDTQYF.